This T cell receptor beta chain was profiled in a study of OX40 agonist ivuxolimab in advanced cancers. The study in broad terms: Ivuxolimab was an agonistic, fully human IgG2 monoclonal antibody directed against OX40 (CD134), a costimulatory receptor. Prior anti-PD-1, anti-PD-L1 or anti-CTLA-4 therapy was permitted, and 40% of dose-escalation patients had received checkpoint inhibitors. Of the 50 or so patients in dose escalation, about 20 had hepatocellular carcinoma, about 15 had melanoma, 9 had renal cell carcinoma and 9 had head and neck cancer. The monotherapy dose-escalation portion (N ≈ 55 patients) of the phase I ivuxolimab trial is reported in the paper. The purpose of peripheral TCRbeta sequencing was to test whether ivuxolimab changed TCR sequence diversity and led to clonal T-cell expansion. Partial responses were achieved by three dose-escalation patients, of whom one had hepatocellular carcinoma and two had cutaneous melanoma. Intravenous ivuxolimab was administered to patients every 2 weeks at six dose levels: 0.01, 0.1, 0.3, 1.5, 3 and 10 mg/kg. The dose-escalation cohort was almost 85% male with a mean age of about 54 years, ranging from roughly 23 to 79.

From a lookup of the germline V gene, CDR1 and CDR2 are ENHRY and SYGVKD. The CDR3 covers 14 residues, taking in both the cysteine and the phenylalanine. The sequence is cut down to CDR3 DNA, 42 bases in frame from base 1. Trimming at the junction amounts to 10 bases on V and 6 bases on J, and the germline ends lie 20 bases apart. Study-level results and caveats: Low levels of normalized T-cell clonal expansion were also seen in some patients who did not respond. At doses of 0.1 to 3.0 mg/kg, clonal expansion of both CD4+ and CD8+ T cells in blood was seen between baseline and week 6. Which antigens the clonally expanded peripheral T cells were specific for was not determined. Partial responders in the 0.1-3.0 mg/kg groups had among the lowest normalized peripheral clonal expansion, especially among CD8+ T cells. On average, CD8+ T cells showed more expanded clones than CD4+ T cells after ivuxolimab.

As regards this clone: The target of this receptor is not known. Within one base of it there is no much larger clone, and no base qualities were kept.

Genomic DNA was isolated from the sorted cells so that the TCRbeta CDR3 region could be sequenced. TCRbeta CDR3 regions were sequenced using the immunoSEQ Assay. This is the immuneACCESS table as TCRdb keeps it, with only in-frame sequences that have V and J called. A part of the clones is gone; compared with another copy, unresolved V genes explain less than half, and the rest is unexplained. The sample table lists roughly 100,000 clones, around 90% of them with a count of one. Around 3.4% of the sample comes from the top ten. Patients with autoimmune disease history or receiving systemic immunosuppression were excluded from the trial. In every dose cohort, peripheral blood was drawn for TCR sequencing at baseline, cycle 4 day 1, and cycle 7 day 1. Samples came from an open-label, multicenter, first-in-human phase I dose-escalation trial of ivuxolimab. Adults with locally advanced or metastatic melanoma, renal cell, hepatocellular, or head and neck squamous cell carcinoma were enrolled in the trial. Before TCR sequencing, CD4+ and CD8+ T cells were separately sorted from peripheral blood.

Recombination joined TRBV10-3 with TRBJ2-3, with no reliable assignment of the D segment. This clonotype was sampled from an adult with an advanced solid tumor such as melanoma, head and neck, liver or kidney cancer. This specimen consisted of CD4+ or CD8+ T cells sorted from blood, obtained in a trial of the OX40 agonist ivuxolimab. The DNA is TGTGCCACTAGTATGGGCCTCACCACGGATACGCAGTATTTT. Translation gives CATSMGLTTDTQYF.